These 4 T cell receptor beta chains came from one sample sequenced in a study of blood T cells in healthy people across ages. Alongside a J-beta primer mix, a sample-barcoded 5' primer served in a second PCR lasting about 7 to 12 cycles. Each CDR3 protein is one row after TCRdb ran MiXCR on the 5' RACE reads. The table records over a million distinct CDR3 sequences, approximately 40% of them present only once. Sequenced material: blood. The receptor source for this set is a woman aged 18-30 years in good health.

This clonotype was counted a few times. This chain links TRBV5-1 with TRBJ2-7; D unresolved. The CDR3 has 15 amino acids. Looked up from germline, CDR1 is SGHRS and CDR2 is YFSETQ. V gave up 1 base and J gave up 5 bases, with 16 bases separating them. CDR3 amino acids: CASSLQSEIVNEQYF. The CDR3 DNA is TGCGCCAGCAGCTTGCAGTCAGAAATAGTCAACGAGCAGTACTTC.

This clonotype showed up just a few times. The rearrangement links TRBV9 to TRBJ2-1; 14 bases are shared with TRBD2. Germline values: CDR1 SGDLS, CDR2 YYNGEE. V dropped 1 base and J dropped 7; count of bases not matched to a gene: 1. CDR3 length equals 15 residues. The CDR3 loop reads CASSVWTSGGNEQFF. For the CDR3, the DNA is TGTGCCAGCAGCGTATGGACTAGCGGGGGGAATGAGCAGTTCTTC.

The J gene is TRBJ2-3, the V gene TRBV10-3, with D perhaps matching TRBD2 (6 bases). This CDR3 has 14 amino acids. The germline V and J ends were trimmed by 0 bases and 6 bases, with 10 bases remaining between them. The germline V gene has CDR1 ENHRY and CDR2 SYGVKD. This chain's CDR3 is CAISESLAEDTQYF. The CDR3 nucleotides are TGTGCCATCAGTGAGTCACTAGCTGAGGATACGCAGTATTTT.

This chain joins TRBV29-1 and TRBJ2-7; no definite D call. V lost 5 bases and J 3 bases, leaving 11 bases between the germline ends. The CDR3 sequence is 12 residues long. The germline V gene encodes CDR1 SQVTM and CDR2 ANQGSEA. CDR3 loop: CSVSGQFYEQYF. CDR3 nucleotide sequence: TGCAGCGTTTCGGGCCAATTCTACGAGCAGTACTTC.